Below, 26 T cell receptor beta chains from the same sample are listed, as sequenced in a study of blood T cells in healthy people across ages. A second 7 to 11 cycle PCR used barcoded and J-beta primers. MiXCR, applied by TCRdb to the 5' RACE reads, yields one record per CDR3 protein. The top ten clones hold less than 25% of a sample with around 710,000 distinct CDR3 sequences, around 40% of them seen once. Sequenced sample: blood. Receptors were obtained from a woman aged 55-75 years in good health.

The V and J genes are TRBV6-2 or TRBV6-3 and TRBJ2-3, with 8 positions matching TRBD2. With V trimmed by 0 bases and J by 1 base, 12 bases remained unmatched. The CDR3 is made up of 19 amino acids. CDR1 is MNHEY, CDR2 SVGEGT, per germline. CDR3 sequence reads: CASSYSITSGPYGTDTQYF. The CDR3 nucleotides read TGTGCCAGCAGTTACTCGATAACTAGCGGCCCCTACGGCACAGATACGCAGTATTTT.

This clonotype showed up just a few times. The CDR3 DNA reads TGTGCCAGCAGAACCATCTGGACAGTCTACGAGCAGTACTTC. Amino acid sequence: CASRTIWTVYEQYF. The J gene is TRBJ2-7, the V gene TRBV6-2 or TRBV6-3; TRBD1 is a possible D gene (6 bases). The germline V gene encodes CDR1 MNHEY and CDR2 SVGEGT. The CDR3 is made up of 14 amino acids. Trimming took 6 bases from V and 3 from J, leaving 15 bases between them.

CDR3 region: CASSPGTTTQETQYF. The CDR3 DNA reads TGCGCCAGCAGCCCTGGGACTACCACACAAGAGACCCAGTACTTC. The chain combines TRBV5-1 with TRBJ2-5; 7 nucleotides agree with TRBD2. V dropped 4 bases and J dropped 2; count of bases not matched to a gene: 8. Per germline, CDR1 SGHRS and CDR2 YFSETQ. The CDR3 is 15 residues long.

As concerns this clonotype: At one end the junction does not follow the germline gene, possibly because of a read error. The CDR3 DNA reads as TGTGCCAACAGCTTCAGGGACTATGGCTACACCTTC. Its translation is CANSFRDYGYTF. This chain uses TRBV7-2 with TRBJ1-2; maybe TRBD1 (5 bases). This CDR3 has 12 amino acids. CDR1 is SGHTA, CDR2 FQGNSA, per germline.

The rearrangement uses TRBV5-1 and TRBJ2-1; D not certain. CDR3 length: 17 amino acids. Trimming took 3 bases from V and 9 from J, leaving 25 bases between them. Germline CDR1 SGHRS, CDR2 YFSETQ. The CDR3 DNA follows: TGCGCCAGCAGCTGGGTGCTACCTACAATGAGCAACGGTGAGCAGTTCTTC. It codes for CASSWVLPTMSNGEQFF.

In DNA, the CDR3 is TGTGCCAGCAGGGAGGGTAACTATGGCTACACCTTC. Translating it yields CASREGNYGYTF. V and J are TRBV12-3 or TRBV12-4 and TRBJ1-2; D is unclear. The CDR3 contains 12 residues. V lost 6 bases and J 1 base, leaving 6 bases between the germline ends.

This clonotype was found many times. V is TRBV20-1 and J is TRBJ2-1; 7 bases match TRBD1. The CDR3 runs to 11 residues. Germline V gene lookup returns CDR1 DFQATT and CDR2 SNEGSKA (reference sequence). After removal of 5 bases from V and 15 bases from J, the junction contained 10 bases not matched to a gene. CDR3 sequence reads: CSAPTGIFLFF. DNA for the CDR3: TGCAGTGCTCCGACAGGGATCTTTTTGTTCTTC.

The V gene is TRBV3-1, the J gene TRBJ1-2, with D hard to call. This CDR3 region has 12 residues. Germline V gene data show CDR1 as LGHDT and CDR2 as YNNKEL (reference sequence). Trimming pared 4 bases from V and 5 bases from J, leaving 8 bases between. The CDR3 region has the DNA TGTGCCAGCAGCCCGGGCCCGTATGGCTACACCTTC. Its translation: CASSPGPYGYTF.

The CDR3 is CASSVGAATNEKLFF. In nucleotides, the CDR3 is TGTGCCAGCAGTGTAGGGGCTGCAACTAATGAAAAACTGTTTTTT. The chain combines TRBV2 with TRBJ1-4; a possible D gene is TRBD1 (5 bases). V lost 4 bases, J lost 0 bases, and 9 bases lay in between. CDR1 and CDR2 (germline): SNHLY, FYNNEI. This CDR3 contains 15 residues. The full variable domain, its missing parts supplied by reference TRBV2 and TRBJ1-4, is EPEVTQTPSHQVTQMGQEVILRCVPISNHLYFYWYRQILGQKVEFLVSFYNNEISEKSEIFDDQFSVERPDGSNFTLKIRSTKLEDSAMYFCASSVGAATNEKLFFGSGTQLSVL.

Of note for this clonotype: A much larger clone lies one base from this, so it may be a read error. The rearrangement links TRBV7-2 to TRBJ2-1; maybe TRBD2 (6 bases). The V end was cut by 0 bases, the J end by 9 bases, with 12 bases between. The germline V gene has CDR1 SGHTA and CDR2 FQGNSA. This CDR3 comprises 14 residues. The CDR3 bases are TGTGCCAGCAGCTTAGCCCTAGCGACGACTGAGCAGTTCTTC. Translated, it gives CASSLALATTEQFF.

In the case of this clonotype: One junction end does not reproduce the germline sequence, and a read error may be involved. This chain uses TRBV4-1 with TRBJ1-5; tentatively, D is TRBD1 (5 bases). Germline-derived CDR1 and CDR2 are MGHRA and YSYEKL. The CDR3 has 16 residues. In DNA form, the CDR3 reads TGCGCCAGCAGCCAAGGCTTGACAGATAGCAGTCAGCCCCAGCATTTT. Translation gives CASSQGLTDSSQPQHF.

The chain is built from TRBV4-2 and TRBJ2-1, with 8 bases lining up with TRBD2. Germline-derived CDR1 and CDR2 are LGHNA and YNFKEQ. Trimming cost V 1 base and J 3 bases; bases outside gene matches: 11. The CDR3 extends over 18 amino acids. The CDR3 DNA sequence: TGTGCCAGCAGCCAAGGACCCCCGGCGGGAGGCATCTACAATGAGCAGTTCTTC. Protein product: CASSQGPPAGGIYNEQFF.

The CDR3 DNA is TGCAGTGCTAGACGTTTGGGGGAAACTAACTATGGCTACACCTTC. Translation: CSARRLGETNYGYTF. V and J are TRBV20-1 and TRBJ1-2; tentatively, D is TRBD1 (5 bases). There are 15 residues in the CDR3. Looked up from germline, CDR1 is DFQATT and CDR2 is SNEGSKA (reference sequence). V lost 2 bases and J 0 bases, leaving 13 bases between the germline ends.

The chain recombines TRBV7-3 with TRBJ1-1; 7 positions agree with TRBD1. Trimming removed 4 bases from V and 2 bases from J; junction bases left unmatched: 4. CDR1 is SGHTA, CDR2 FQGTGA, per germline. The CDR3 length is 14 residues. CDR3 coding DNA: TGTGCCAGCAGCTCGGGACAGCACAACACTGAAGCTTTCTTT. Translating gives CASSSGQHNTEAFF. Filled out from reference TRBV7-3 and TRBJ1-1, the complete variable domain reads GAGVSQTPSNKVTEKGKYVELRCDPISGHTALYWYRQSLGQGPEFLIYFQGTGAADDSGLPNDRFFAVRPEGSVSTLKIQRTERGDSAVYLCASSSGQHNTEAFFGQGTRLTVV.

The CDR3 sequence is CSVVGGQASVDGYTF. The CDR3 DNA sequence: TGCAGCGTGGTAGGGGGACAGGCGTCGGTTGATGGCTACACCTTC. The rearrangement links TRBV29-1 to TRBJ1-2, with 8 bases identical to TRBD1. Losses at the gene ends were 6 bases for V and 6 bases for J; bases not matched to a gene: 15. This CDR3 spans 15 amino acids. Germline V gene lookup returns CDR1 SQVTM and CDR2 ANQGSEA.

The gene calls are TRBV7-2 and TRBJ1-5; 9 bases fit TRBD1. This CDR3 region has 16 residues. The germline CDR1 and CDR2 sequences are SGHTA and FQGNSA. J lost 1 base, V lost 5 bases, and 6 bases had no gene match. CDR3 DNA sequence: TGTGCCAGCAGCCTAGTGGGACAGGGAAGCAATCAGCCCCAGCATTTT. Its translation: CASSLVGQGSNQPQHF.

Concerning this clonotype: One base away lies a much larger clone, so this may be a sequencing read error. This rearrangement joins TRBV29-1 to TRBJ2-1; tentative D call: TRBD2 (5 bases). This CDR3 has 11 residues. Germline CDR1 and CDR2: SQVTM and ANQGSEA. Trimming stripped 4 bases from V and 13 bases from J, with 14 bases between. In nucleotides, the CDR3 is TGCAGCGTTGTTGTAAGGGAGACCCAGTTCTTC. This encodes CSVVVRETQFF.

This chain joins TRBV7-9 and TRBJ2-3; D is unresolved. V lost 1 base and J 6 bases, leaving 17 bases between the germline ends. Germline CDR1 is SEHNR and CDR2 is FQNEAQ (reference sequence). The CDR3 runs to 16 residues. This CDR3 is CASSLGQLDQADTQYF. The CDR3 DNA reads as TGTGCCAGCAGCTTAGGCCAGCTCGACCAGGCGGATACGCAGTATTTT.

This clonotype was recorded at least ten times. CDR3 sequence (DNA): TGTGCCATCAGTAAGGGACAGGGGGATCAGCCCCAGCATTTT. It codes for CAISKGQGDQPQHF. This chain links TRBV10-3 with TRBJ1-5; 11 bases fit TRBD1. Germline CDR1 ENHRY, CDR2 SYGVKD. With V trimmed by 5 bases and J by 5 bases, 2 bases remained unmatched. There are 14 residues in the CDR3.

Only a few counts were recorded for this clonotype. The rearrangement joins TRBV30 to TRBJ2-7; weak D call: TRBD2 (6 bases). Trimming left V 8 bases short and J 9 bases short, with 14 bases between. This CDR3 spans 10 amino acids. Per the germline V gene, CDR1 is GTSNPN and CDR2 is SVGIG (reference sequence). This chain's CDR3 is CAHGGRGQYF. The CDR3 DNA reads TGTGCCCACGGGGGTAGGGGGCAGTACTTC.

This clonotype was detected only a few times. The rearrangement uses TRBV20-1 and TRBJ2-7, with 7 nucleotides matching TRBD2. Germline V gene data show CDR1 as DFQATT and CDR2 as SNEGSKA (reference sequence). V dropped 8 bases and J dropped 6; count of bases not matched to a gene: 10. This CDR3 comprises 12 residues. The CDR3: CSPRERNIEQYF. The CDR3 DNA reads TGCAGTCCGCGGGAGCGTAACATCGAGCAGTACTTC.

For this clonotype: The junction does not match germline at one end; this may be a read error. The chain employs TRBV2 and TRBJ2-3; D not resolved. The CDR3 is made up of 14 amino acids. CDR1 is SNHLY and CDR2 is FYNNEI in the germline V gene. Here the CDR3 DNA reads TGTGCCGGCGCCCTCAATGAGGCGAGAGATGCGCAGTATTTT. It is translated as CAGALNEARDAQYF.

CDR3 region: CASSHNLAGVYEQYF. In DNA form, the CDR3 reads TGTGCCAGCAGCCACAATCTAGCGGGAGTCTACGAGCAGTACTTC. The chain has TRBV7-2 and TRBJ2-7; 10 positions match TRBD2. V gave up 5 bases and J gave up 3 bases; unmatched junction bases: 7. CDR3 length: 15 residues. Germline CDR1 SGHTA, CDR2 FQGNSA.

The gene calls are TRBV24-1 and TRBJ2-3; tentative D call: TRBD1 (5 bases). This CDR3 comprises 16 residues. Deletions cut 1 base from V and 4 bases from J, with 14 bases between. Germline lookup yields CDR1 KGHDR and CDR2 SFDVKD. The CDR3 is CATSDFAGSQADTQYF. In DNA, the CDR3 is TGTGCCACCAGTGATTTTGCAGGGTCACAGGCAGATACGCAGTATTTT.

This clonotype has a handful of counts. The J gene is TRBJ2-1, the V gene TRBV11-3; TRBD1 matches at 8 bases. Germline values: CDR1 SGHNT, CDR2 YENEEA. The CDR3 spans 17 residues. V dropped 5 bases and J dropped 8; count of bases not matched to a gene: 17. The CDR3 spells CASSVTHRGFFFHEQFF. In DNA, the CDR3 is TGTGCCAGCAGCGTGACCCACAGGGGGTTTTTCTTCCATGAGCAGTTCTTC. Complete variable domain (other parts from reference TRBV11-3 and TRBJ2-1): EAGVVQSPRYKIIEKKQPVAFWCNPISGHNTLYWYLQNLGQGPELLIRYENEEAVDDSQLPKDRFSAERLKGVDSTLKIQPAELGDSAVYLCASSVTHRGFFFHEQFFGPGTRLTVL.

This clonotype was counted a few times. The chain employs TRBV4-1 and TRBJ2-2; possibly TRBD1 or TRBD2 for D (5 bases each). Germline V gene sequence: CDR1 MGHRA, CDR2 YSYEKL. The V and J ends lost 6 bases and 6 bases respectively, with 17 bases between them. The CDR3 length is 15 residues. This chain's CDR3 is CASRRGEGQPGELFF. In nucleotides, the CDR3 is TGCGCCAGCAGACGTGGCGAGGGGCAACCCGGGGAGCTGTTTTTT.